Below are 3 T cell receptor beta chains sequenced from a single sample in a study of blood T cell repertoires in COVID-19. The repertoire was sequenced with immunoSEQ multiplex PCR; TCRdb's copy has only in-frame clones and lacks some. The sample carries 65,000 or so clones, approximately 80% recorded once. The sequenced sample was peripheral blood. These receptors originate from a man in his thirties or forties with COVID-19, enrolled during active disease.

This chain links TRBV6-5 with TRBJ1-2; D is ambiguous. Trimming removed 0 bases from V and 8 bases from J, with 13 bases in between. The length of the CDR3 is 14 residues. CDR1 and CDR2 from the germline V gene are MNHEY and SVGAGI. The CDR3 reads CASSYSSRSEGYTF. DNA for the CDR3: TGTGCCAGCAGTTACTCGTCCAGGTCTGAAGGCTACACCTTC.

This clone is a singleton in its sample. This sequence joins TRBV28 and TRBJ1-4, with no clear D. The CDR3 length is 11 residues. Germline-derived CDR1 and CDR2 are MDHEN and SYDVKM. V lost 2 bases to trimming and J lost 7 bases, with 2 bases between them. For the CDR3, the DNA is TGTGCCAGCAGTTTACGTGAAAAACTGTTTTTT. Translation: CASSLREKLFF. The variable domain in full, completed from reference TRBV28 and TRBJ1-4, reads DVKVTQSSRYLVKRTGEKVFLECVQDMDHENMFWYRQDPGLGLRLIYFSYDVKMKEKGDIPEGYSVSREKKERFSLILESASTNQTSMYLCASSLREKLFFGSGTQLSVL.

The chain carries TRBV7-2 and TRBJ2-5, with 7 bases fitting TRBD2. This CDR3 comprises 17 residues. V lost 1 base to trimming and J lost 5 bases; unmatched junction nucleotides: 13. The germline V gene has CDR1 SGHTA and CDR2 FQGNSA. CDR3 nucleotide sequence: TGTGCCAGCAGCTTAGGGGTTGGCGGGAGAGGCGGGGAGACCCAGTACTTC. This encodes CASSLGVGGRGGETQYF. Complete variable domain (other parts from reference TRBV7-2 and TRBJ2-5): GAGVSQSPSNKVTEKGKDVELRCDPISGHTALYWYRQSLGQGLEFLIYFQGNSAPDKSGLPSDRFSAERTGGSVSTLTIQRTQQEDSAVYLCASSLGVGGRGGETQYFGPGTRLLVL.